Listed below are T cell receptor beta chains from one sample, sequenced in a study of blood T cell repertoires in COVID-19. The assay was immunoSEQ multiplex PCR, and TCRdb's table has in-frame clones only and misses some. Among tens of thousands of clones listed, around 83% were seen once. Specimen: peripheral blood. These TCRs come from a woman aged 55-70 years with acute or convalescent COVID-19. The CDR3 runs from the conserved cysteine through the conserved F or W. Fields, in order: V gene, CDR3 length, CDR3 protein.

TRBV28 15 CASSNAGDGNEKLFF
TRBV2 13 CASSVGVTDTQYF
TRBV5-3 13 CARMFSTDVNYTF
TRBV5-4 17 CASSLEGGGGIGGELFF
TRBV13 16 CASSVAPRGLGTEAFF
TRBV18 13 CASSPTGNTEAFF
TRBV6-1 14 CASSEAGGSGEAFF
TRBV11-2 14 CASSFLVSSYEQYF
TRBV20-1 14 CSASWSTTNYGYTF
TRBV18 15 CASSPSVSQGVTAFF
TRBV2 15 CASKGDGGATGELFF
TRBV12-3/TRBV12-4 11 CASSPGLGGDF
TRBV12-3/TRBV12-4 12 CASSSRGTEAFF
TRBV7-2 16 CASSLSQGLAVREGFF
TRBV27 14 CASSSRSSYNEQFF
TRBV30 15 CAWSAGTGGREKLFF
TRBV5-5 16 CASSLLVRLAGGEQFF
TRBV4-1 14 CASSQANRNYGYTF
TRBV5-1 18 CASSSGLAGGPRGNEQFF
TRBV7-9 15 CASSLGLAGADTQYF
TRBV18 15 CASSPSSGRGETQYF
TRBV27 17 CASRSLYRDRESYEQYF
TRBV4-2 16 CASSSGVQRPNYGYTF
TRBV29-1 12 CSVQTSSDTQYF
TRBV11-2 16 CASSRRIDRDTGELFF
TRBV9 17 CASSVLVWAGRDGELFF
TRBV27 13 CASRRDRAAEAFF
TRBV11-2 19 CASSLTPRRRTGQSYEQYF
TRBV29-1 12 CSVEDLRTGSHF
TRBV10-2 15 CASSPGTLPNEKLFF
TRBV5-1 15 CASSLASGSNEKLFF
TRBV27 15 CASSLSSTATDTQYF
TRBV10-2 16 CASSVWEGGSMETQYF
TRBV12-3/TRBV12-4 13 CASRGTGIAPLHF
TRBV5-6 17 CASSSRLLQGGSSPLHF